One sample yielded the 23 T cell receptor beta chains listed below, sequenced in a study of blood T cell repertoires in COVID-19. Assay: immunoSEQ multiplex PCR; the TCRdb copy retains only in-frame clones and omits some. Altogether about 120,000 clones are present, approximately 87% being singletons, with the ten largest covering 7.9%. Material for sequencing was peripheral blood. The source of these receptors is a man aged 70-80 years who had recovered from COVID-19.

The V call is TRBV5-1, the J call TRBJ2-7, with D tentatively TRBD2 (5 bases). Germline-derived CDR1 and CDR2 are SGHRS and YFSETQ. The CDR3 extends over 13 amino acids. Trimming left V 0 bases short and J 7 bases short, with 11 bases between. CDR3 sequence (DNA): TGCGCCAGCAGCTTGGTGACACCGGGGGAGCAGTACTTC. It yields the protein CASSLVTPGEQYF.

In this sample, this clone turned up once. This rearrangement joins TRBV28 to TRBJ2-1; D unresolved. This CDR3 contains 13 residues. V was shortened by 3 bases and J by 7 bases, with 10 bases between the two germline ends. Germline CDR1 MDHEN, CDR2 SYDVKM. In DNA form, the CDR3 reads TGTGCCAGCAGTTTCCACTCTAGGAATGAGCAGTTCTTC. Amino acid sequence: CASSFHSRNEQFF. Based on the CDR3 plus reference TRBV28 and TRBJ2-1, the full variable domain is DVKVTQSSRYLVKRTGEKVFLECVQDMDHENMFWYRQDPGLGLRLIYFSYDVKMKEKGDIPEGYSVSREKKERFSLILESASTNQTSMYLCASSFHSRNEQFFGPGTRLTVL.

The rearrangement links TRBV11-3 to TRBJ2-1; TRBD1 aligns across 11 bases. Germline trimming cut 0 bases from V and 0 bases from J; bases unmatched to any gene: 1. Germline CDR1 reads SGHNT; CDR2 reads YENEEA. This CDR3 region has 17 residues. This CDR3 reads CASSLEGQGGSYNEQFF. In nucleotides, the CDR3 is TGTGCCAGCAGCTTAGAGGGACAGGGGGGCTCCTACAATGAGCAGTTCTTC. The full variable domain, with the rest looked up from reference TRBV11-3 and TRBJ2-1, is EAGVVQSPRYKIIEKKQPVAFWCNPISGHNTLYWYLQNLGQGPELLIRYENEEAVDDSQLPKDRFSAERLKGVDSTLKIQPAELGDSAVYLCASSLEGQGGSYNEQFFGPGTRLTVL.

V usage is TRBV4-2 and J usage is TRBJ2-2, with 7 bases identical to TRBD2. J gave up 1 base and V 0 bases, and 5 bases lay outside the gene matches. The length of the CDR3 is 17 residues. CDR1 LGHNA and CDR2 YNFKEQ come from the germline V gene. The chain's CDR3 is CASSQESPSGNTGELFF. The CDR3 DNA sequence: TGTGCCAGCAGCCAAGAAAGCCCTAGCGGGAACACCGGGGAGCTGTTTTTT.

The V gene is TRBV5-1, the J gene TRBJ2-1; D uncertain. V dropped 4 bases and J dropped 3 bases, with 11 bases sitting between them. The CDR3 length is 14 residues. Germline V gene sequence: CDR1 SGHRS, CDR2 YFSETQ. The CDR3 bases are TGCGCCAGCAGCGGATCGACACACTACAATGAGCAGTTCTTC. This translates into CASSGSTHYNEQFF. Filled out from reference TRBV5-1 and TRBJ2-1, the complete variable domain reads KAGVTQTPRYLIKTRGQQVTLSCSPISGHRSVSWYQQTPGQGLQFLFEYFSETQRNKGNFPGRFSGRQFSNSRSEMNVSTLELGDSALYLCASSGSTHYNEQFFGPGTRLTVL.

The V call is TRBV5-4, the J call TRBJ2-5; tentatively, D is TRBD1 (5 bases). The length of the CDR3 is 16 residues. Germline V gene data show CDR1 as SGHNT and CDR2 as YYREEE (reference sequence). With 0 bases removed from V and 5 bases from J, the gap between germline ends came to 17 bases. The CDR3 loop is CASSLAKGLYTETQYF. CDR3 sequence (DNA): TGTGCCAGCAGCTTGGCCAAGGGGTTATATACGGAGACCCAGTACTTC.

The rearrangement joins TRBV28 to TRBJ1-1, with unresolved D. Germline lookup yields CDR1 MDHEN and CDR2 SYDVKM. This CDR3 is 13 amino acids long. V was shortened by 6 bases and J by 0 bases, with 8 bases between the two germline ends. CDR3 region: CASRSPVNTEAFF. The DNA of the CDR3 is TGTGCCAGCAGGTCACCAGTGAACACTGAAGCTTTCTTT.

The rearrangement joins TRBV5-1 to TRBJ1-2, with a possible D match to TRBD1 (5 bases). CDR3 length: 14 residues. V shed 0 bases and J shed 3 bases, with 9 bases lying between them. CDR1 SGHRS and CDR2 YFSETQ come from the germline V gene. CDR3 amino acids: CASSLVGRDYGYTF. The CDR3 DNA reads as TGCGCCAGCAGCTTGGTCGGCAGGGACTATGGCTACACCTTC.

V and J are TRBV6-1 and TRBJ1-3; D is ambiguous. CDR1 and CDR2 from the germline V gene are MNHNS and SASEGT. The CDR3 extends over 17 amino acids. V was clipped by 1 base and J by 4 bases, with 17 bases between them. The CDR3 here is CASSEVEISAGGNTIYF. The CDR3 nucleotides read TGTGCCAGCAGTGAAGTAGAAATCTCGGCCGGGGGAAACACCATATATTTT.

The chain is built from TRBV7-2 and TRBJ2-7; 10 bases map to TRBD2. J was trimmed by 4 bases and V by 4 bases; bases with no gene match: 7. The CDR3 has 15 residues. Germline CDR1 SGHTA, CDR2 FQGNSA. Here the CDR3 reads CASSYSIAGGYEQYF. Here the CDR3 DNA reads TGTGCCAGCAGCTACTCTATAGCGGGAGGATACGAGCAGTACTTC.

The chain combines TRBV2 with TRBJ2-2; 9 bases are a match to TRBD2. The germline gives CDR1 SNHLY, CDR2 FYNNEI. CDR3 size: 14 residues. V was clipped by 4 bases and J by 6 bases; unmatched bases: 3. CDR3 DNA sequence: TGTGCCAGCAGTGTGGTAGCGGGAGCCGGGGAGCTGTTTTTT. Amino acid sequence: CASSVVAGAGELFF.

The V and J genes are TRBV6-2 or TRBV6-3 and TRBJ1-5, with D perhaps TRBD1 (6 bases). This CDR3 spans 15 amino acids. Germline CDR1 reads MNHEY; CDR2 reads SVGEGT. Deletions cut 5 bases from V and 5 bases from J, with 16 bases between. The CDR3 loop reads CASSRTGQYDQPQHF. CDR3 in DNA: TGTGCCAGCAGTCGTACCGGACAGTACGATCAGCCCCAGCATTTT.

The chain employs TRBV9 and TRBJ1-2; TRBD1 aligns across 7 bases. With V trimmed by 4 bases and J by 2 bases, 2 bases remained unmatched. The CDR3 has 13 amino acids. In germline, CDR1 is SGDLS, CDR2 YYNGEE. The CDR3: CASSPDRNYGYTF. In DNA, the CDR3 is TGTGCCAGCAGCCCGGACAGGAACTATGGCTACACCTTC.

This CDR3 is CAWSVLAGEAETQYF. The CDR3 DNA is TGTGCCTGGAGTGTACTAGCGGGAGAAGCGGAGACCCAGTACTTC. This rearrangement joins TRBV30 to TRBJ2-5, with 11 bases lining up with TRBD2. Unmatched junction bases numbered 5, after V lost 0 bases and J lost 5 bases. The CDR3 sequence is 15 residues long. From germline, CDR1 is GTSNPN and CDR2 SVGIG (reference sequence).

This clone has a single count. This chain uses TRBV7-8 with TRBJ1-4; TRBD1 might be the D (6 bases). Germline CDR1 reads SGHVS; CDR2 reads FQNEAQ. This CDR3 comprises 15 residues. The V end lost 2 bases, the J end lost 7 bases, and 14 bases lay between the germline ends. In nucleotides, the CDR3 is TGTGCCAGCAGCTTAATGAGGGGAGGGGGTGAAAAACTGTTTTTT. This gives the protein CASSLMRGGGEKLFF.

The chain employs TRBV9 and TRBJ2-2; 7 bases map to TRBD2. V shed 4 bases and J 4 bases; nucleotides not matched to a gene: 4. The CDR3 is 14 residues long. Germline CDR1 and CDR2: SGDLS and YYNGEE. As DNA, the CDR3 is TGTGCCAGCAGCCCCCGGACTAGCACCGGGGAGCTGTTTTTT. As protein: CASSPRTSTGELFF.

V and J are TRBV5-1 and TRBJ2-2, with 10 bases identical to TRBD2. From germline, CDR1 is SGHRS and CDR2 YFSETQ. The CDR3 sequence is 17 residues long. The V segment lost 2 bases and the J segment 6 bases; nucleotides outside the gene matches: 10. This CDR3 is CASSFPAGGPLAGELFF. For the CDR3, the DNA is TGCGCCAGCAGCTTCCCAGCGGGGGGGCCTTTGGCCGGGGAGCTGTTTTTT.

CDR3: CASSIGGAVQPQHF. CDR3 in DNA: TGTGCCAGTAGTATAGGTGGGGCGGTGCAGCCCCAGCATTTT. This chain connects TRBV19 to TRBJ1-5; TRBD1 might be the D (5 bases). CDR1 and CDR2 (germline): LNHDA, SQIVND (reference sequence). This CDR3 is 14 amino acids long. V was pared by 1 base and J by 7 bases, with 11 bases between.

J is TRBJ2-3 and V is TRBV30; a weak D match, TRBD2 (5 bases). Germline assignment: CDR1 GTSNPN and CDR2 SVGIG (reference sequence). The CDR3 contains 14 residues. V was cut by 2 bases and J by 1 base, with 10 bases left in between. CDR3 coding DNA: TGTGCCTGGAGTCCCTTCGGGGGCACAGATACGCAGTATTTT. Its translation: CAWSPFGGTDTQYF.

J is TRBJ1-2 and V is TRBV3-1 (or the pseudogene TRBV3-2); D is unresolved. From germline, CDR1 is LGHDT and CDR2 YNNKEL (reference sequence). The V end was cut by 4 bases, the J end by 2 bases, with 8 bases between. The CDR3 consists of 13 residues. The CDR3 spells CASSRDKNYGYTF. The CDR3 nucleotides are TGTGCCAGCAGCCGAGACAAAAACTATGGCTACACCTTC.

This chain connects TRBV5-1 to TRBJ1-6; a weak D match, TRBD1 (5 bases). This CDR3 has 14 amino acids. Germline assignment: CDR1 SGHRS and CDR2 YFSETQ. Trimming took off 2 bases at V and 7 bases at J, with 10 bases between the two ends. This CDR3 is CASSLSRVNSPLHF. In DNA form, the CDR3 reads TGCGCCAGCAGCTTAAGCAGGGTGAATTCACCCCTCCACTTT.

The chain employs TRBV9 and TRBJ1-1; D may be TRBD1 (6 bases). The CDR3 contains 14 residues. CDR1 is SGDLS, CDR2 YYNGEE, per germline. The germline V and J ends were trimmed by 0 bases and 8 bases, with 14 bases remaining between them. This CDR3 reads CASSVGDIPTEAFF. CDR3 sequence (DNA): TGTGCCAGCAGCGTAGGGGACATTCCGACCGAAGCTTTCTTT.

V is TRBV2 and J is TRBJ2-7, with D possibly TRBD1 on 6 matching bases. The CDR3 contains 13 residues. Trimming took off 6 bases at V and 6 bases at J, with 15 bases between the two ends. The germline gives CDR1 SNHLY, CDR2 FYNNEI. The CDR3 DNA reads TGTGCCAGCAGACAAACAGGGCCCCTCGAGCAGTACTTC. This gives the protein CASRQTGPLEQYF.